One and the same sample provided the 27 T cell receptor beta chains below, sequenced in a study of graft-versus-host responses after intestinal transplantation. For these TCRs, the target antigens are not known. The table came from immunoSEQ multiplex PCR; TCRdb's copy has only in-frame clones and leaves some out. Here the sample spans over 90,000 clones, 90% to 95% being singletons. The sequencing here drew on unstimulated CD8+ T cells sorted from spleen or lymph node cells, taken before intestinal transplant. The receptors shown here come from a human donor who received an intestinal transplant.

V gene TRBV19 combines with J gene TRBJ2-5; 9 nucleotides match TRBD2. V gave up 3 bases and J gave up 11 bases; unmatched junction bases: 13. Germline V gene lookup returns CDR1 LNHDA and CDR2 SQIVND (reference sequence). This CDR3 contains 15 residues. The CDR3 sequence is CASSIVAGALEEQYF. The CDR3 nucleotides read TGTGCCAGTAGTATCGTAGCGGGGGCCCTTGAGGAGCAGTACTTC.

The chain employs TRBV11-2 and TRBJ2-1; 8 bases line up with TRBD1. The V gene's germline CDR1 is SGHAT and CDR2 FQNNGV. With V trimmed by 5 bases and J by 2 bases, 5 bases remained unmatched. The length of the CDR3 is 15 residues. The DNA of the CDR3 is TGTGCCAGCAGCCAAGGACAGGGCGCCTACAATGAGCAGTTCTTC. Protein product: CASSQGQGAYNEQFF.

The chain combines TRBV9 with TRBJ2-1; 7 bases fit TRBD2. This CDR3 comprises 13 residues. Germline values: CDR1 SGDLS, CDR2 YYNGEE. With 3 bases clipped from V and 6 bases from J, the junction kept 3 bases outside the gene matches. Written as DNA, the CDR3 is TGTGCCAGCAGCGGGGTAGCGGGCAATGAGCAGTTCTTC. It yields the protein CASSGVAGNEQFF.

The rearrangement joins TRBV2 to TRBJ1-6, with TRBD1 matching over 8 bases. J gave up 5 bases and V 10 bases, and 10 bases lay outside the gene matches. This CDR3 region has 15 residues. Germline lookup yields CDR1 SNHLY and CDR2 FYNNEI. CDR3 sequence (DNA): TGTGCCATCCCGACAGGGGATCGGGATAATTCACCCCTCCACTTT. Translating gives CAIPTGDRDNSPLHF.

The rearrangement uses TRBV19 and TRBJ1-4, with D possibly matching TRBD1 (5 bases). This CDR3 region has 13 residues. Trimming pared 3 bases from V and 6 bases from J, leaving 8 bases between. Germline V CDR1 and CDR2: LNHDA, SQIVND (reference sequence). Written as DNA, the CDR3 is TGTGCCAGTAGTATCGGGGGGGATGAAAAACTGTTTTTT. Its protein is CASSIGGDEKLFF.

The genes are TRBV19 and TRBJ2-1, with 9 bases identical to TRBD2. V lost 1 base, J lost 7 bases, and 11 bases stayed unmatched. Looked up from germline, CDR1 is LNHDA and CDR2 is SQIVND (reference sequence). This CDR3 region has 17 residues. CDR3 protein: CASSIAPVAGVGNEQFF. The CDR3 bases are TGTGCCAGTAGTATAGCCCCTGTAGCGGGAGTGGGGAATGAGCAGTTCTTC.

This clone was recorded once. The chain employs TRBV5-1 and TRBJ2-7; the D gene is possibly TRBD1 (6 bases). CDR3 length equals 17 residues. Germline CDR1 is SGHRS and CDR2 is YFSETQ. The germline V and J ends were trimmed by 3 bases and 0 bases, with 19 bases remaining between them. The CDR3 reads CASSYLPPEDSSYEQYF. Written as DNA, the CDR3 is TGCGCCAGCAGCTACCTACCGCCCGAGGACAGCTCCTACGAGCAGTACTTC.

The chain employs TRBV2 and TRBJ1-4; D gene ambiguous. V gave up 3 bases and J gave up 7 bases, with 12 bases separating them. The CDR3 is 14 residues long. Germline V gives CDR1 SNHLY, CDR2 FYNNEI. The CDR3 DNA follows: TGTGCCAGCAGTGATCTGGGAGTTCGTGAAAAACTGTTTTTT. Translated, it gives CASSDLGVREKLFF.

The chain links TRBV4-1 to TRBJ2-1, with TRBD1 matching 8 bases. Per germline, CDR1 MGHRA and CDR2 YSYEKL. CDR3 length: 16 amino acids. Losses at the gene ends were 5 bases for V and 2 bases for J; bases not matched to a gene: 8. The CDR3 loop reads CASSAQGAGAYNEQFF. As DNA, the CDR3 is TGCGCCAGCAGCGCCCAGGGGGCCGGGGCCTACAATGAGCAGTTCTTC.

The chain combines TRBV9 with TRBJ2-7; D remains unclear. V lost 0 bases and J lost 0, with 7 bases in between. Germline CDR1 SGDLS, CDR2 YYNGEE. The CDR3 spans 14 residues. The CDR3 DNA reads as TGTGCCAGCAGCGTAGGGAGCCCCTCCTACGAGCAGTACTTC. It encodes CASSVGSPSYEQYF.

The rearrangement joins TRBV7-2 to TRBJ2-2, with D uncertain. The CDR3 runs 12 residues. Germline V gene lookup returns CDR1 SGHTA and CDR2 FQGNSA. With 5 bases removed from V and 6 bases from J, the gap between germline ends came to 7 bases. CDR3 loop: CASSGLAGELFF. The CDR3 DNA reads as TGTGCCAGCAGCGGCCTTGCCGGGGAGCTGTTTTTT.

CDR3 region: CASSQAGSGANVLTF. The CDR3 DNA sequence: TGCGCCAGCAGCCAAGCGGGCTCTGGGGCCAACGTCCTGACTTTC. The genes are TRBV4-1 and TRBJ2-6; D gene uncertain. The CDR3 runs to 15 residues. Germline loops: CDR1 MGHRA, CDR2 YSYEKL. The V end lost 1 base, the J end lost 0 bases, and 4 bases lay between the germline ends.

The chain has TRBV6-5 and TRBJ2-5; the match to TRBD1 covers 9 bases. The J segment lost 4 bases and the V segment lost 5 bases, leaving 2 bases of the junction unmatched. The CDR3 has 13 amino acids. Germline lookup yields CDR1 MNHEY and CDR2 SVGAGI. The CDR3 loop is CASSLDRGETQYF. The CDR3 region has the DNA TGTGCCAGCAGTCTGGACAGGGGAGAGACCCAGTACTTC.

This chain links TRBV7-8 with TRBJ2-1, with D tentatively TRBD1 (6 bases). Germline V lookup: CDR1 SGHVS, CDR2 FQNEAQ. Trimming removed 1 base at V and 2 bases at J, with 6 bases between. The length of the CDR3 is 14 residues. DNA of the CDR3: TGTGCCAGCAGCTTAGGACAGGCCTACAATGAGCAGTTCTTC. This sequence encodes CASSLGQAYNEQFF.

This clone has only one observation. The chain links TRBV4-2 to TRBJ2-1; 7 bases fit TRBD2. Germline trimming cut 6 bases from V and 6 bases from J; bases unmatched to any gene: 5. The germline V gene has CDR1 LGHNA and CDR2 YNFKEQ. The CDR3 contains 13 residues. The DNA for the CDR3 is TGTGCCAGCAGTCCGGCTAGCGGCAATGAGCAGTTCTTC. It is translated as CASSPASGNEQFF.

V usage is TRBV27 and J usage is TRBJ2-1; 10 positions agree with TRBD2. The CDR3 has 15 amino acids. Trimming cost V 5 bases and J 2 bases; bases outside gene matches: 3. Germline assignment: CDR1 MNHEY and CDR2 SMNVEV (reference sequence). As DNA, the CDR3 is TGTGCCAGCAGTGTCGGACTAGCGGCCTACAATGAGCAGTTCTTC. It specifies CASSVGLAAYNEQFF.

The chain is built from TRBV7-3 and TRBJ2-2; 12 nucleotides align to TRBD2. CDR3 size: 16 residues. Per germline, CDR1 SGHTA and CDR2 FQGTGA. V dropped 5 bases and J dropped 5; count of bases not matched to a gene: 6. CDR3 coding DNA: TGTGCCAGCAGCGCAGGACTAGCGGGACCAACCGGGGAGCTGTTTTTT. Its protein product is CASSAGLAGPTGELFF.

The V gene is TRBV4-1, the J gene TRBJ2-5; possible D gene TRBD2, 5 bases. From germline, CDR1 is MGHRA and CDR2 YSYEKL. The ends were cut back, 0 bases at V and 4 bases at J, with 12 bases in the middle. The CDR3 is made up of 15 amino acids. The CDR3, as DNA: TGCGCCAGCAGCCAAGATCCCGGAGAGGGAGAGACCCAGTACTTC. As protein: CASSQDPGEGETQYF.

The chain carries TRBV27 and TRBJ2-1; D unclear. V was trimmed by 0 bases and J by 2 bases, leaving 8 bases between them. There are 15 residues in the CDR3. The germline V gene encodes CDR1 MNHEY and CDR2 SMNVEV (reference sequence). CDR3 loop: CASSLSVSPYNEQFF. The CDR3 bases are TGTGCCAGCAGTTTATCAGTAAGCCCCTACAATGAGCAGTTCTTC.

The V call is TRBV7-8, the J call TRBJ2-1; a weak D match, TRBD2 (6 bases). The V gene's germline CDR1 is SGHVS and CDR2 FQNEAQ. The CDR3 consists of 16 residues. Deletions cut 5 bases from V and 15 bases from J, with 29 bases between. The CDR3 is CASSAIGPRDFGTLFF. The CDR3 DNA reads as TGTGCCAGCAGCGCTATTGGCCCCCGGGACTTCGGAACCCTGTTCTTC.

The J gene is TRBJ2-5, the V gene TRBV15; 7 bases align to TRBD1. Germline trimming cut 8 bases from V and 1 base from J; bases unmatched to any gene: 10. There are 15 residues in the CDR3. Germline-derived CDR1 and CDR2 are LNHNV and YYDKDF (reference sequence). The CDR3 DNA reads as TGTGCCACCCAACGAGGAAGGGGGCTCCAAGAGACCCAGTACTTC. Amino acid sequence: CATQRGRGLQETQYF.

The DNA of the CDR3 is TGTGCCACCAGTGAGACTAGGGTCACAGATACGCAGTATTTT. It encodes CATSETRVTDTQYF. V is TRBV15 and J is TRBJ2-3; TRBD2 might be the D (6 bases). V was cut by 6 bases and J by 2 bases, with 12 bases left in between. In germline, CDR1 is LNHNV, CDR2 YYDKDF (reference sequence). This CDR3 has 14 amino acids.

V usage is TRBV5-1 and J usage is TRBJ1-6; TRBD1 agrees at 8 bases. CDR1 is SGHRS and CDR2 is YFSETQ in the germline V gene. The trim removed 0 bases at V and 8 bases at J, leaving 1 base unmatched. This CDR3 is 14 amino acids long. CDR3 in amino acids: CASSLGTGYSPLHF. The CDR3 nucleotides read TGCGCCAGCAGCTTGGGGACAGGGTATTCACCCCTCCACTTT.

This chain links TRBV11-2 with TRBJ2-2; D is unresolved. The germline V and J ends were trimmed by 0 bases and 4 bases, with 21 bases remaining between them. This CDR3 region has 19 residues. The germline V gene encodes CDR1 SGHAT and CDR2 FQNNGV. The CDR3 loop is CASSLDRWVAVPGTGELFF. DNA of the CDR3: TGTGCCAGCAGCTTAGATCGATGGGTCGCTGTGCCGGGCACCGGGGAGCTGTTTTTT.

This clone was seen only a few times. The J gene is TRBJ1-1, the V gene TRBV28; 8 bases line up with TRBD1. Germline V gene sequence: CDR1 MDHEN, CDR2 SYDVKM. This CDR3 is 15 amino acids long. V was pared by 5 bases and J by 0 bases, with 5 bases of the junction left unmatched. CDR3 loop: CASSQRDRMNTEAFF. Written as DNA, the CDR3 is TGTGCCAGCAGTCAACGGGACAGGATGAACACTGAAGCTTTCTTT.

The chain carries TRBV5-6 and TRBJ2-7, with 7 bases that match TRBD1. V gave up 4 bases and J gave up 5 bases; unmatched junction bases: 12. The CDR3 sequence is 15 residues long. CDR1 is SGHDT, CDR2 YYEEEE, per germline. CDR3 amino acids: CASSQILTGTNEQYF. DNA for the CDR3: TGTGCCAGCAGCCAGATCCTGACAGGGACCAACGAGCAGTACTTC.

CDR3 DNA: TGTGCCAGCAGACCCCAAGCGTCTAGCGCTGACATTCAGTACTTC. Amino acid sequence: CASRPQASSADIQYF. This sequence joins TRBV28 and TRBJ2-4, with D possibly being TRBD2 (6 bases). The V end lost 6 bases, the J end lost 8 bases, and 20 bases lay between the germline ends. Looked up from germline, CDR1 is MDHEN and CDR2 is SYDVKM. This CDR3 is 15 amino acids long.